A selection of T cell receptor beta chains follows, all from one sample in a study of blood T cell repertoires in COVID-19. Assay: immunoSEQ multiplex PCR; the TCRdb copy retains only in-frame clones and omits some. The table shows 200,000 to 250,000 clones, with approximately 88% occurring only once. The sequencing input was PBMCs or T cells enriched from blood (not recorded which). Receptor source: a woman aged 25 to 39 who had been exposed to COVID-19. The CDR3 runs from the conserved cysteine through the conserved F or W. D genes are given only for firm matches. Clone size is stated in some rows and not others, as once, few, many or a class when expanded.

V gene	D gene	clone size	J gene	CDR3 protein	CDR3 DNA
TRBV24-1	TRBD1	.	TRBJ2-2	CATSRGTGGSGELFF	TGTGCCACCAGCCGCGGGACAGGGGGTTCCGGGGAGCTGTTTTTT
TRBV28	TRBD2	.	TRBJ2-6	CASRLGGSGANVLTF	TGTGCCAGCAGACTGGGGGGGTCTGGGGCCAACGTCCTGACTTTC
TRBV14	.	.	TRBJ2-6	CASSQELRASGANVLTF	TGTGCCAGCAGCCAAGAGTTAAGAGCCTCTGGGGCCAACGTCCTGACTTTC
TRBV6-2/TRBV6-3	.	.	TRBJ1-1	CASSYYQGGVGTEAFF	TGTGCCAGCAGTTACTACCAAGGAGGGGTTGGCACTGAAGCTTTCTTT
TRBV11-3	TRBD2	.	TRBJ2-7	CASSLDIAGGYYEQYF	TGTGCCAGCAGCTTAGATATAGCGGGAGGATACTACGAGCAGTACTTC
TRBV28	.	.	TRBJ2-2	CASSLIDFRDSNTGELFF	TGTGCCAGCAGTTTAATAGATTTTCGGGATTCGAACACCGGGGAGCTGTTTTTT
TRBV7-9	.	.	TRBJ2-7	CASSLSSDERYF	TGTGCCAGCAGCTTAAGTTCTGACGAGCGGTACTTC
TRBV27	TRBD1	.	TRBJ1-3	CASSPDRFSGNTIYF	TGTGCCAGCAGTCCGGACAGGTTCTCTGGAAACACCATATATTTT
TRBV6-1	.	.	TRBJ1-3	CASSEAEGPGNTIYF	TGTGCCAGCAGTGAAGCGGAGGGCCCTGGAAACACCATATATTTT
TRBV21-1	.	few	TRBJ2-7	CASSERGLAGRNKADYEQYF	TGTGCCAGCAGCGAACGCGGACTAGCGGGGAGAAACAAAGCAGACTACGAGCAGTACTTC
TRBV4-1	TRBD2	.	TRBJ2-1	CASSHGTSGSNEQFF	TGCGCCAGCAGCCACGGGACTAGCGGGAGTAATGAGCAGTTCTTC
TRBV30	.	.	TRBJ2-7	CAWSGDSSGEQYF	TGTGCCTGGAGTGGCGACTCCTCGGGCGAGCAGTACTTC
TRBV5-1	.	.	TRBJ2-7	CASSLVVAGTYEQYF	TGCGCCAGCAGCTTGGTAGTAGCAGGGACCTACGAGCAGTACTTC
TRBV19	TRBD1	.	TRBJ1-6	CASSTQGAASNSPLHF	TGTGCCAGTAGTACACAGGGGGCGGCTAGTAATTCACCCCTCCACTTT
TRBV9	TRBD2	.	TRBJ2-3	CASSPLAAATDTQYF	TGTGCCAGCAGCCCGCTAGCGGCCGCGACAGATACGCAGTATTTT
TRBV2	TRBD1	.	TRBJ1-2	CASSPDRVGGYTF	TGTGCCAGCAGTCCTGACAGGGTTGGTGGCTACACCTTC
TRBV5-1	TRBD2	.	TRBJ2-5	CASSAGVRREETQYF	TGCGCCAGCAGCGCGGGAGTGCGCCGAGAAGAGACCCAGTACTTC
TRBV7-9	.	once	TRBJ2-5	CASSLARGGAETQYF	TGTGCCAGCAGCTTAGCACGCGGGGGCGCGGAGACCCAGTACTTC
TRBV11-2	TRBD1	once	TRBJ2-3	CASSLDQDRGIADTQYF	TGTGCCAGCAGCTTAGACCAGGACAGGGGGATCGCAGATACGCAGTATTTT
TRBV18	TRBD1	.	TRBJ2-1	CASSGQGNNEQFF	TGTGCCAGCTCAGGACAGGGTAACAATGAGCAGTTCTTC
TRBV9	.	.	TRBJ1-6	CASRGTGFGDSPLHF	TGTGCCAGCAGGGGTACAGGGTTCGGGGATTCACCCCTCCACTTT
TRBV2	.	.	TRBJ1-5	CASSAHSAGLRNQPQHF	TGTGCCAGCAGTGCCCATTCCGCGGGGCTGCGGAATCAGCCCCAGCATTTT
TRBV7-3	.	.	TRBJ1-1	CASSITRGALTEAFF	TGTGCCAGCAGCATAACCCGGGGGGCTCTCACTGAAGCTTTCTTT
TRBV27	.	.	TRBJ2-7	CASSFGARYEQYF	TGTGCCAGCAGTTTTGGGGCGAGGTACGAGCAGTACTTC
TRBV9	.	.	TRBJ2-1	CASSVVVGGSVEQFF	TGTGCCAGCAGCGTAGTAGTAGGAGGGAGCGTTGAGCAGTTCTTC
TRBV5-1	TRBD2	.	TRBJ2-2	CASSWSPPGLAGANTGELFF	TGCGCCAGCAGCTGGAGTCCTCCGGGACTAGCGGGTGCGAACACCGGGGAGCTGTTTTTT
TRBV19	.	.	TRBJ1-1	CASSPTGLNTEAFF	TGTGCCAGTAGTCCTACAGGGTTGAACACTGAAGCTTTCTTT
TRBV5-1	.	few	TRBJ1-3	CASSLVATGSWNTIYF	TGCGCCAGCAGCTTGGTGGCCACAGGTTCCTGGAACACCATATATTTT
TRBV2	TRBD1	.	TRBJ2-4	CASRPGTGENIQYF	TGTGCCAGCAGGCCCGGGACAGGGGAAAACATTCAGTACTTC
TRBV14	.	few	TRBJ1-1	CASSPLGRGGSEAFF	TGTGCCAGCAGCCCCCTGGGGAGGGGCGGTTCTGAAGCTTTCTTT
TRBV28	.	.	TRBJ1-1	CASNAMLTEAFF	TGTGCCAGCAACGCGATGCTCACTGAAGCTTTCTTT
TRBV5-1	TRBD2	.	TRBJ2-5	CASSPHAILAGSETQYF	TGCGCCAGCAGCCCACATGCGATCCTAGCGGGTTCAGAGACCCAGTACTTC
TRBV18	.	.	TRBJ1-2	CASSPSRGGKNYGYTF	TGTGCCAGCTCACCCTCAAGGGGCGGTAAGAACTATGGCTACACCTTC
TRBV19	.	once	TRBJ2-7	CASSIPGQVYEQYF	TGTGCCAGTAGTATTCCGGGACAAGTCTACGAGCAGTACTTC
TRBV3-1/TRBV3-2	.	.	TRBJ2-3	CASSQAENTQYF	TGTGCCAGCAGCCAAGCGGAGAATACGCAGTATTTT
TRBV7-3	TRBD1	.	TRBJ2-4	CASSLGQSRGSNIQYF	TGTGCCAGCAGCCTGGGACAGTCTCGAGGGTCCAACATTCAGTACTTC
TRBV19	TRBD2	.	TRBJ2-5	CASSIRRGTSGKQETQYF	TGTGCCAGTAGTATAAGGAGGGGGACTAGCGGGAAGCAAGAGACCCAGTACTTC
TRBV18	.	.	TRBJ1-4	CASSPREGPGNEKLFF	TGTGCCAGCTCACCACGGGAGGGGCCCGGTAATGAAAAACTGTTTTTT
TRBV5-1	.	medium-sized	TRBJ2-7	CASSLSGSLSSYEQYF	TGCGCCAGCAGCTTGTCGGGGTCCCTATCCTCCTACGAGCAGTACTTC
TRBV19	TRBD2	.	TRBJ2-2	CASSRASGSPNTGELFF	TGTGCCAGTAGTAGGGCTAGCGGGAGTCCGAACACCGGGGAGCTGTTTTTT